This record covers a single T cell receptor beta chain. No cognate antigen has been identified for it. No quality values exist for individual bases; no much larger clone is one base distant. The record originates from a study of T cells after yellow fever vaccination (dated by TCRdb to between 2019 and 2020). At the level of the whole study: The SMART-Seq v4 Ultra Low Input RNA kit was used to prepare libraries from fractions with low cell numbers. To follow T-cell clones before and after both primary and booster YFV17D yellow fever vaccination, bulk TCR alpha and beta repertoires underwent longitudinal sequencing. Two healthy male donors, one aged 18 to 29 and one aged 30 to 40 years, were included in the cohort. Blood samples were taken at several timepoints before and after primary and secondary immunization, and bulk PBMC replicates and cell subsets were isolated. What the study reported, not specific to this receptor: Because the study included only two donors, the extent to which the findings can be generalized is limited. The secondary T-cell response was found to be weaker but faster than the primary response, with a peak reached on day 5 rather than on day 15. Computational filtering was needed because FACS-sorted repertoires could contain abundant contaminating clonotypes from the bulk population. After the booster, most clones that had expanded after primary vaccination were detected again (about 97% of CD4 and around 88% of CD8), suggesting broad maintenance of memory. A small share of clonotypes occurred in both CD4 and CD8 compartments, likely arising from convergent recombination.

In the germline V gene (reference sequence), CDR1 corresponds to MNHEY and CDR2 to SMNVEV. V loses 5 bases of germline sequence and J loses 0 bases, and the interval between the two ends is 10 bases. Including cysteine and phenylalanine, the CDR3 has 14 amino acids. The kept DNA is CDR3 alone, 42 bases in frame from the first base. The treatment or condition label for this specimen denotes: live attenuated yellow fever vaccine strain. At every blood-draw timepoint, two biological replicates of bulk PBMCs were collected. A standard Ficoll-Paque protocol was used to isolate PBMCs from peripheral blood. TriZol was used to extract RNA from bulk PBMCs, from CD4 and CD8 fractions, and from dextramer-positive and dextramer-negative fractions. TCR cDNA was synthesized by 5'RACE template switching, which introduced a universal primer site and unique molecular identifiers. Priming of cDNA synthesis was performed from both the TCR alpha and TCR beta constant segments. Library amplification used two PCR steps, and the second PCR step added sample barcodes and sequencing adapters. Libraries were sequenced on Illumina HiSeq 2500 (2x100 bp) or NovaSeq (2x150 bp). From the authors' description of their analysis: Reads were demultiplexed and collapsed into UMI consensus sequences with MIGEC, and V(D)J alignment was performed with MiXCR. Clonotypes responding to the vaccine were identified with edgeR on replicate PBMC samples, with the criteria of FDR below 0.01 and a log2 fold change above 5 up to day 15. Each bulk clonotype was labeled CD4 or CD8 based on which sequenced repertoire, CD4 or CD8, contained the clonotype at higher abundance. TCRdb ran its own pipeline on the public reads, namely fastp trimming at Q25 and MiXCR clone calling, and kept in-frame beta chains. Rows matching on CDR3 protein sequence are summarized as one entry with the most common DNA and genes. The V and J calls and clone size come from TCRdb's table, not from the authors' own analysis. This sample has 450,000 to 550,000 distinct CDR3 sequences in its table, and just over 20% of those were observed once. Of the sample, about a sixth falls within the top ten clones.

Sequencing was performed on PBMCs, taken roughly 20 days after the first yellow fever vaccination. The V and J genes are TRBV27 and TRBJ1-1; TRBD1 is a weak D gene call, 6 bases matching. The receptor comes from a man younger than 30 who received the YFV17D yellow fever vaccine. Here is the DNA: TGTGCCAGCAGTCCACAGGGCTTGAACACTGAAGCTTTCTTT. It translates to CASSPQGLNTEAFF.